This TCR beta chain was captured in a study of cytomegalovirus exposure and HLA in healthy donors. Notes on the study in general: Further analysis, carried out later, found HLA-associated TCR beta chains more clonally expanded than equally common other chains. Among TCR beta chains, those listed as cytomegalovirus-associated numbered more than 150. A later analysis found most CMV-associated TCR beta chains apparently HLA-restricted. Versus the approximately 700-donor mean, an Asian-associated ancestry cluster reportedly showed fewer N-insertions in a later analysis.

Amplification used 60 Vbeta primers and 13 Jbeta primers. Produced via immunoSEQ multiplex PCR; TCRdb's table is partial and in-frame only. The sample lists under 200,000 clones, over 65% occurring once. On this clone itself: Antigen specificity is unknown.

Germline CDR1 and CDR2: MNHEY and SVGAGI. V lost 6 bases and J lost 1, with 9 bases in between. The CDR3 is 14 amino acids. Sequencing was done on a sample of PBMCs. The rearrangement links TRBV6-5 to TRBJ1-4; no clear D. The sequence derives from a man in his sixties in good health and CMV-seronegative. The CDR3: CASSRPGTNEKLFF. The CDR3 DNA reads TGTGCCAGCAGCCGACCAGGAACTAATGAAAAACTGTTTTTT.